The next 25 T cell receptor beta chains were all read from a single sample in a study of beta chain features in type 1 diabetes. Expressed TCRB transcripts got sequenced, as all isolated RNA was reverse transcribed. The table came from immunoSEQ multiplex PCR; TCRdb's copy has only in-frame clones and leaves some out. In the table there are roughly 170,000 clones, about 12% of which are singletons. The specimen sequenced was central memory CD4+ T cells from blood. These receptors were collected from a woman under 30 in good health.

This chain uses TRBV11-2 with TRBJ2-7, with TRBD1 identical over 8 bases. Germline V gene sequence: CDR1 SGHAT, CDR2 FQNNGV. The CDR3 runs 15 residues. The ends lost 1 base at V and 3 bases at J; junction bases unmatched: 5. Written as DNA, the CDR3 is TGTGCCAGCAGCTTAGGGTCAGGGGGCCTCTACGAGCAGTACTTC. Its protein product is CASSLGSGGLYEQYF.

The V and J genes are TRBV7-9 and TRBJ2-5, with TRBD2 matching over 8 bases. Unmatched junction bases numbered 18, after V lost 5 bases and J lost 7 bases. Germline-derived CDR1 and CDR2 are SEHNR and FQNEAQ (reference sequence). The CDR3 runs 17 residues. This chain's CDR3 is CASSQRGVREGRGTQYF. As DNA, the CDR3 is TGTGCCAGCAGCCAACGGGGAGTACGGGAGGGCCGGGGGACCCAGTACTTC. Full variable domain (outside the CDR3, taken from reference TRBV7-9 and TRBJ2-5): DTGVSQNPRHKITKRGQNVTFRCDPISEHNRLYWYRQTLGQGPEFLTYFQNEAQLEKSRLLSDRFSAERPKGSFSTLEIQRTEQGDSAMYLCASSQRGVREGRGTQYFGPGTRLLVL.

CDR3 nucleotides: TGTGCCTGGAGTGCACAACAGGGTTTCGCTGAAGCTTTCTTT. It specifies CAWSAQQGFAEAFF. The chain combines TRBV30 with TRBJ1-1, with D possibly TRBD1 on 6 matching bases. Between the trimmed V and J ends, which lost 1 base and 6 bases, there was a span of 15 bases. CDR1 GTSNPN and CDR2 SVGIG come from the germline V gene (reference sequence). The CDR3 extends over 14 amino acids.

This clone was observed a handful of times. This sequence joins TRBV10-3 and TRBJ1-1, with TRBD1 identical over 8 bases. The germline CDR1 and CDR2 sequences are ENHRY and SYGVKD. The J segment lost 2 bases and the V segment lost 5 bases, leaving 7 bases of the junction unmatched. The CDR3 contains 15 residues. The CDR3 loop is CAISRQGSGNTEAFF. The CDR3 bases are TGTGCCATCAGTCGACAGGGGTCGGGCAACACTGAAGCTTTCTTT.

This clone was found a few times. This rearrangement joins TRBV9 to TRBJ2-1; D is ambiguous. CDR1 is SGDLS, CDR2 YYNGEE, per germline. V dropped 3 bases and J dropped 9 bases, with 10 bases sitting between them. The CDR3 contains 12 residues. The CDR3 DNA sequence: TGTGCCAGCAGCGGCCCCCTCAGTGAGCAGTTCTTC. It specifies CASSGPLSEQFF.

The chain links TRBV18 to TRBJ2-2, with 12 bases fitting TRBD2. CDR3 size: 16 residues. The germline gives CDR1 KGHSH, CDR2 LQKENI. J gave up 7 bases and V 3 bases, and 6 bases lay outside the gene matches. CDR3 in amino acids: CASSPRLAGVVGELFF. The CDR3 DNA follows: TGTGCCAGCTCACCGAGACTAGCGGGAGTTGTCGGGGAGCTGTTTTTT.

This clone came up a few times. J is TRBJ2-3 and V is TRBV5-5; 11 bases fit TRBD2. CDR1 is SGHKS and CDR2 is YYEKEE in the germline V gene (reference sequence). This CDR3 contains 15 residues. V lost 3 bases and J lost 1; bases outside the gene matches: 1. The CDR3 nucleotides read TGTGCCAGCAGCTCGGGACTAGCGGGCACAGATACGCAGTATTTT. Its translation is CASSSGLAGTDTQYF. Combining the CDR3 with reference TRBV5-5 and TRBJ2-3 gives the whole variable domain DAGVTQSPTHLIKTRGQQVTLRCSPISGHKSVSWYQQVLGQGPQFIFQYYEKEERGRGNFPDRFSARQFPNYSSELNVNALLLGDSALYLCASSSGLAGTDTQYFGPGTRLTVL.

This clone was counted between two and nine times. The CDR3 nucleotides read TGTGCCAGCAGTTACCGTCTTGGCAATCAGCCCCAGCATTTT. This sequence encodes CASSYRLGNQPQHF. The chain couples TRBV6-6 to TRBJ1-5; no clear D gene. The CDR3 runs 14 residues. Germline V gene sequence: CDR1 MNHNY, CDR2 SVGAGI (reference sequence). The V gene lost 2 bases and the J gene lost 2 bases, with 7 bases spanning the gap.

This clone showed up just a few times. The gene calls are TRBV7-9 and TRBJ2-6; D is unresolved. CDR1 SEHNR and CDR2 FQNEAQ come from the germline V gene (reference sequence). The CDR3 runs to 14 residues. Trimming stripped 5 bases from V and 0 bases from J, with 5 bases between. In DNA, the CDR3 is TGTGCCAGCAGCATAAACTCTGGGGCCAACGTCCTGACTTTC. Translating it yields CASSINSGANVLTF.

The chain is built from TRBV27 and TRBJ2-5, with a weak D call TRBD1 (6 bases). The V gene lost 6 bases and the J gene lost 2 bases, with 16 bases spanning the gap. This CDR3 comprises 15 residues. Germline V CDR1 and CDR2: MNHEY, SMNVEV (reference sequence). CDR3 sequence: CASSSGQLIQETQYF. DNA of the CDR3: TGTGCCAGCAGCTCCGGACAGCTGATTCAAGAGACCCAGTACTTC.

The chain couples TRBV18 to TRBJ2-5, with 8 bases lining up with TRBD1. The CDR3 extends over 14 amino acids. Germline V gene lookup returns CDR1 KGHSH and CDR2 LQKENI. The V segment lost 7 bases and the J segment 2 bases; nucleotides outside the gene matches: 6. This CDR3 reads CASFGQGRQETQYF. CDR3 nucleotide sequence: TGTGCCAGCTTCGGACAGGGAAGGCAAGAGACCCAGTACTTC.

This clone was picked up a small number of times. V and J are TRBV5-1 and TRBJ1-2; 9 bases line up with TRBD1. CDR3 size: 15 residues. The V and J ends lost 4 bases and 8 bases, in that order; junction bases with no gene match: 12. CDR1 is SGHRS and CDR2 is YFSETQ in the germline V gene. CDR3 bases: TGCGCCAGCAGCGGCCGGACAGGGGTGTATGGAGGCTACACCTTC. It codes for CASSGRTGVYGGYTF.

This clone appeared a few times. The rearrangement uses TRBV4-2 and TRBJ1-5, with TRBD1 matching over 9 bases. Losses at the gene ends were 4 bases for V and 2 bases for J; bases not matched to a gene: 3. From germline, CDR1 is LGHNA and CDR2 YNFKEQ. The CDR3 sequence is 15 residues long. The CDR3 bases are TGTGCCAGCAGCCTCCGGGACAGGGGCAATCAGCCCCAGCATTTT. It yields the protein CASSLRDRGNQPQHF.

The chain carries TRBV9 and TRBJ2-3; TRBD2 agrees at 9 bases. CDR3 length equals 16 residues. The germline V gene has CDR1 SGDLS and CDR2 YYNGEE. Unmatched junction bases numbered 7, after V lost 1 base and J lost 4 bases. The CDR3 sequence is CASSVRSSGIADTQYF. CDR3 nucleotide sequence: TGTGCCAGCAGCGTACGGTCTAGCGGGATCGCAGATACGCAGTATTTT.

The chain has TRBV7-2 and TRBJ2-3; no clear D. Germline V CDR1 and CDR2: SGHTA, FQGNSA. Deletions cut 1 base from V and 6 bases from J, with 8 bases between. The CDR3 is made up of 13 amino acids. The CDR3 loop is CASSLGASDTQYF. The CDR3 nucleotides are TGTGCCAGCAGCTTAGGGGCATCCGATACGCAGTATTTT. Supplemented by reference TRBV7-2 and TRBJ2-3, the full variable domain reads GAGVSQSPSNKVTEKGKDVELRCDPISGHTALYWYRQSLGQGLEFLIYFQGNSAPDKSGLPSDRFSAERTGGSVSTLTIQRTQQEDSAVYLCASSLGASDTQYFGPGTRLTVL.

At least ten counts were recorded for this clone. CDR3 in amino acids: CASSLARTGTAQYF. The CDR3 DNA is TGTGCCAGCAGCTTAGCGAGGACCGGGACTGCTCAGTACTTC. The V call is TRBV7-2, the J call TRBJ2-4, with a possible D match to TRBD2 (6 bases). V was pared by 0 bases and J by 12 bases, with 15 bases between. The CDR3 is 14 residues long. In germline, CDR1 is SGHTA, CDR2 FQGNSA.

The V call is TRBV18, the J call TRBJ2-5; D is perhaps TRBD1 (5 bases). The germline V and J ends were trimmed by 2 bases and 0 bases, with 16 bases remaining between them. Germline V gene lookup returns CDR1 KGHSH and CDR2 LQKENI. The CDR3 contains 17 residues. The CDR3 here is CASSPLQERVNQETQYF. DNA for the CDR3: TGTGCCAGCTCACCATTACAGGAACGGGTGAACCAAGAGACCCAGTACTTC.

This clone has only a few counts. The gene calls are TRBV28 and TRBJ1-1; a possible D gene is TRBD1 (6 bases). Germline V gene data show CDR1 as MDHEN and CDR2 as SYDVKM. There are 15 residues in the CDR3. The V end was cut by 0 bases, the J end by 5 bases, with 13 bases between. The CDR3 here is CASSLWGRGSTEAFF. CDR3 DNA: TGTGCCAGCAGTTTATGGGGCAGGGGATCGACTGAAGCTTTCTTT. Based on the CDR3 plus reference TRBV28 and TRBJ1-1, the full variable domain is DVKVTQSSRYLVKRTGEKVFLECVQDMDHENMFWYRQDPGLGLRLIYFSYDVKMKEKGDIPEGYSVSREKKERFSLILESASTNQTSMYLCASSLWGRGSTEAFFGQGTRLTVV.

V is TRBV7-9 and J is TRBJ2-7, with TRBD2 identical over 12 bases. The germline V gene encodes CDR1 SEHNR and CDR2 FQNEAQ (reference sequence). The CDR3 is 16 residues long. The V gene end was trimmed by 5 bases and the J gene end by 6 bases; junction bases not matched to a gene: 11. The CDR3 bases are TGTGCCAGCAGCCTAGGACTAGCGGGGACGTCGGGCGAGCAGTACTTC. This encodes CASSLGLAGTSGEQYF. The whole variable domain, remainder taken from reference TRBV7-9 and TRBJ2-7, is DTGVSQNPRHKITKRGQNVTFRCDPISEHNRLYWYRQTLGQGPEFLTYFQNEAQLEKSRLLSDRFSAERPKGSFSTLEIQRTEQGDSAMYLCASSLGLAGTSGEQYFGPGTRLTVT.

The V gene is TRBV28, the J gene TRBJ1-2; 7 bases agree with TRBD1. With 6 bases clipped from V and 5 bases from J, the junction kept 15 bases outside the gene matches. The CDR3 has 16 amino acids. CDR1 is MDHEN and CDR2 is SYDVKM in the germline V gene. The CDR3 DNA sequence: TGTGCCAGCAGCAGCGACCGGACAGGAGTATTATATGGCTACACCTTC. Residues: CASSSDRTGVLYGYTF.

This clone came up a few times. The chain has TRBV9 and TRBJ2-7; tentative D call: TRBD2 (7 bases). Germline CDR1 reads SGDLS; CDR2 reads YYNGEE. The CDR3 runs 13 residues. Between the trimmed V and J ends, which lost 2 bases and 2 bases, there was a span of 8 bases. CDR3 residues: CASSVGGPYEQYF. The CDR3 DNA reads as TGTGCCAGCAGCGTGGGGGGGCCCTACGAGCAGTACTTC.

Turning to this clone: The identical CDR3 is also encoded by other nucleotide sequences in the sample. The chain joins TRBV5-1 to TRBJ2-7; D perhaps matches TRBD2 (6 bases). This CDR3 is 13 amino acids long. CDR1 is SGHRS, CDR2 YFSETQ, per germline. V dropped 4 bases and J dropped 2 bases, with 10 bases sitting between them. The CDR3 loop is CASSPGTAYEQYF. The CDR3, as DNA: TGCGCCAGCAGCCCAGGGACTGCCTACGAGCAGTACTTC.

The V and J genes are TRBV5-1 and TRBJ2-1, with unresolved D. Germline CDR1 is SGHRS and CDR2 is YFSETQ. CDR3 length: 12 residues. Trimming took 4 bases from V and 4 from J, leaving 6 bases between them. The CDR3 loop reads CASSTRYNEQFF. The CDR3 coding sequence is TGCGCCAGCAGCACGAGATACAATGAGCAGTTCTTC.

This sequence joins TRBV28 and TRBJ1-5, with D perhaps matching TRBD1 (5 bases). The CDR3 contains 15 residues. V was trimmed by 5 bases and J by 0 bases, leaving 11 bases between them. Per germline, CDR1 MDHEN and CDR2 SYDVKM. The CDR3 is CASSAPTASNQPQHF. The CDR3 DNA is TGTGCCAGCAGTGCCCCGACAGCTAGCAATCAGCCCCAGCATTTT.

The rearrangement uses TRBV28 and TRBJ2-4; no reliable D call. The length of the CDR3 is 13 residues. Germline assignment: CDR1 MDHEN and CDR2 SYDVKM. The CDR3 reads CGVYGQDKNIQYF. The CDR3 DNA reads TGTGGGGTTTATGGGCAGGACAAAAACATTCAGTACTTC.